The rows below give T cell receptor beta chains drawn from one sample of a study of cytomegalovirus exposure and HLA in healthy donors. Measured with immunoSEQ multiplex PCR; TCRdb has only the in-frame clones, and not every one. The sample has approximately 120,000 clones, roughly 83% seen once. Sequenced: PBMCs. These receptors all stem from a man younger than 35 in good health and CMV-seropositive. The CDR3 runs from the conserved cysteine through the conserved F or W. A D gene is named only where the DNA matches it firmly. A clone size is listed for some rows: how often the clone was seen (once, few, many), or a class if it is expanded.

CDR3nt	CDR3aa	j_gene	d_gene	len	v_gene	abundance
TGTGCCAGCAGCTCCGGACTAGCGGGGGATACGCAGTATTTT	CASSSGLAGDTQYF	TRBJ2-3	TRBD2	14	TRBV7-3	.
TGTGCCAGCTCACCGGAGAGTGAAAAACTGTTTTTT	CASSPESEKLFF	TRBJ1-4	.	12	TRBV18	.
TGTGCCAGCAGTGCGACAATTACAGGGGGCACTGAAGCTTTCTTT	CASSATITGGTEAFF	TRBJ1-1	TRBD1	15	TRBV27	.
TGTGCCAGCAGCCCCGGGGAGGCCCGACGCGAGCAGTACTTC	CASSPGEARREQYF	TRBJ2-7	.	14	TRBV5-6	.
TGTGCCAGCAGTTACGCCAGTCTCGCTGAAGCTTTCTTT	CASSYASLAEAFF	TRBJ1-1	.	13	TRBV6-5	once
TGTGCCAGCAGTTACTCGCCAGGGAACACTGAAGCTTTCTTT	CASSYSPGNTEAFF	TRBJ1-1	.	14	TRBV6-6	few
TGTACCTGGACCCGACAGGGGGAACCGTACCAAGAGACCCAGTACTTC	CTWTRQGEPYQETQYF	TRBJ2-5	TRBD1	16	TRBV30	once
TGTGCCATCACCGACAGGTTAAGCGACAATGAGCAGTTCTTC	CAITDRLSDNEQFF	TRBJ2-1	.	14	TRBV10-3	.
TGTGCCGCGAACAGGGTCAGGGAGGGATCACCCCTCCACTTT	CAANRVREGSPLHF	TRBJ1-6	.	14	TRBV21-1	.
TGTGCCTGGAGTGGACAGGGGACGCAAACGGACATTCAGTACTTC	CAWSGQGTQTDIQYF	TRBJ2-4	TRBD1	15	TRBV30	.
TGTGCCAGCAGCTCGGGACAGGGCCACGGCTACACCTTC	CASSSGQGHGYTF	TRBJ1-2	TRBD1	13	TRBV6-6	.
TGCGCCACCAATATACAGGGTCGAGTATCTCAGCCCCAGCATTTT	CATNIQGRVSQPQHF	TRBJ1-5	.	15	TRBV10-1	.
TGTGCCAAAAAACAGGGGATTTCGGAAGCTTTCTTT	CAKKQGISEAFF	TRBJ1-1	TRBD1	12	TRBV2	.
TGTGCCTCTAGGGGATCTGGAAACACCATATATTTT	CASRGSGNTIYF	TRBJ1-3	.	12	TRBV30	.
TGTGCCGGGACCCTAGCGCCGGGGGATACGCAGTATTTT	CAGTLAPGDTQYF	TRBJ2-3	.	13	TRBV2	.
TGCAGCGTTGAGTCGGGGTCTGAGCAGTTCTTC	CSVESGSEQFF	TRBJ2-1	.	11	TRBV29-1	.
TGTGCCAGCAGTTGGAGGCCAAACTATGGCTACACCTTC	CASSWRPNYGYTF	TRBJ1-2	.	13	TRBV28	once
TGTGCCAGCAGTCCCCGGGACAGGGGGCCCCAGCCCCAGCATTTT	CASSPRDRGPQPQHF	TRBJ1-5	TRBD1	15	TRBV27	.
TGTGCCACCAGCAGAGAGGGACACAGCACAGATACGCAGTATTTT	CATSREGHSTDTQYF	TRBJ2-3	.	15	TRBV15	once
TGCGCCAGCAGTGAGACAGTCTCCTACGAGCAGTACTTC	CASSETVSYEQYF	TRBJ2-7	.	13	TRBV10-2	.
TGTGCCAGCAGTCAGGAGGACGATGGTCGGACTGAAGCTTTCTTT	CASSQEDDGRTEAFF	TRBJ1-1	.	15	TRBV28	few
TGTGCCAGCACCCCGGGACAGGGCTATCTTGATAAGGCTGGCTACACCTTC	CASTPGQGYLDKAGYTF	TRBJ1-2	TRBD1	17	TRBV27	.
TGCGCCAGCAGCCTCGTCCCGGGACAGGGGGCGGAGGGAAACACCATATATTTT	CASSLVPGQGAEGNTIYF	TRBJ1-3	TRBD1	18	TRBV4-1	.
TGTGCCTGGAGTGTAGAGTTCTCCTACGAGCAGTACTTC	CAWSVEFSYEQYF	TRBJ2-7	.	13	TRBV30	once
TGTGCCAGCAGTCGTTTGACAGGGCGAACTGAAGCTTTCTTT	CASSRLTGRTEAFF	TRBJ1-1	TRBD1	14	TRBV6-5	.
TGTGCCAGCAGCTTCGGGACAGGCTACAATGAGCAGTTCTTC	CASSFGTGYNEQFF	TRBJ2-1	TRBD1	14	TRBV5-6	.
TGTGCCAGCAGCTTAGCGGGGGGCACAGATACGCAGTATTTT	CASSLAGGTDTQYF	TRBJ2-3	TRBD2	14	TRBV5-6	.
TGTGCCTGGAGTGTACGTCAGGGGTTATACGAGCAGTACTTC	CAWSVRQGLYEQYF	TRBJ2-7	.	14	TRBV30	.
TGTGCCAGCACCTGGCTGGGGAGAAAGACAGATACGCAGTATTTT	CASTWLGRKTDTQYF	TRBJ2-3	.	15	TRBV6-5	.
TGTGCCAGCAGCGTATCGGGGGGCCCAGATACGCAGTATTTT	CASSVSGGPDTQYF	TRBJ2-3	.	14	TRBV9	.
TGTGCCAGCAGCGTAGGGGGGGGGCGCGGCACAGATACGCAGTATTTT	CASSVGGGRGTDTQYF	TRBJ2-3	.	16	TRBV9	.
TGCAGCGTTGACAGGTCAGCCTCTGGAAACACCATATATTTT	CSVDRSASGNTIYF	TRBJ1-3	.	14	TRBV29-1	.
TGTGCCAGCAGTCCGGGACTAGCGGGCCAAGAGACCCAGTACTTC	CASSPGLAGQETQYF	TRBJ2-5	TRBD2	15	TRBV27	.
TGTGCCAGCTCTGACAGGAGAATGAACACTGAAGCTTTCTTT	CASSDRRMNTEAFF	TRBJ1-1	.	14	TRBV21-1	.
TGTGCCAGCAGTGTCCTAGCGGGAGATTACAATGAGCAGTTCTTC	CASSVLAGDYNEQFF	TRBJ2-1	TRBD2	15	TRBV6-4	.
TGTGCCTGGAGTGCAATGACAGGCCAAGAGACCCAGTACTTC	CAWSAMTGQETQYF	TRBJ2-5	.	14	TRBV30	.
TGTGCCAGCAGCCCCCAGGGTGCAACTAATGAAAAACTGTTTTTT	CASSPQGATNEKLFF	TRBJ1-4	.	15	TRBV7-2	.
TGCGCCAGCAGCCAAGCAGGGGCCACGGACACTGAAGCTTTCTTT	CASSQAGATDTEAFF	TRBJ1-1	.	15	TRBV4-1	.
TGTGCCAGCAGTTTATACATGAACACTGAAGCTTTCTTT	CASSLYMNTEAFF	TRBJ1-1	.	13	TRBV6-5	.
TGTGCCAGCAGCTTCCAGGGTTTAGGCACTGAAGCTTTCTTT	CASSFQGLGTEAFF	TRBJ1-1	.	14	TRBV7-2	.
TGTGCCAGCTCCCGACAGACTGATGGCTACACCTTC	CASSRQTDGYTF	TRBJ1-2	.	12	TRBV18	.
TGTGCCAGCAGCGAACCGACAGGGATCGGAGAGACCCAGTACTTC	CASSEPTGIGETQYF	TRBJ2-5	TRBD1	15	TRBV7-6	.
TGTGCCAGCAGTCCGGGACTAGCGGGGGGGCAGGACGGGGAGCTGTTTTTT	CASSPGLAGGQDGELFF	TRBJ2-2	TRBD2	17	TRBV27	.
TGTGCCAGCTCACCCGCTAGCGGGGGGGCCTCTGGGGCCAACGTCCTGACTTTC	CASSPASGGASGANVLTF	TRBJ2-6	TRBD2	18	TRBV18	once
TGTGCCAGCAGGCAAAGCGCGGTGAAAACCTACGAGCAGTACTTC	CASRQSAVKTYEQYF	TRBJ2-7	.	15	TRBV27	.
TGTGCCAGCAGCTTCCAGACTAGCGGGGGACAGCAGTACTTC	CASSFQTSGGQQYF	TRBJ2-7	TRBD2	14	TRBV11-2	.
TGCGCCAGCAGCCTGGGGACAGGTGTTTACTACGAGCAGTACTTC	CASSLGTGVYYEQYF	TRBJ2-7	TRBD1	15	TRBV4-1	.
TGTGCCAGCGGGGCCGGGAATGAGCAGTTCTTC	CASGAGNEQFF	TRBJ2-1	.	11	TRBV6-1	.
TGTGCCAGCAGCTTCTCCAGGGGGCCCTACGAGCAGTACTTC	CASSFSRGPYEQYF	TRBJ2-7	TRBD1	14	TRBV11-1	once
TGTGCCAGCAGTTACGCGGGACTAGCGGGGGGTGGCGAGCAGTACTTC	CASSYAGLAGGGEQYF	TRBJ2-7	TRBD2	16	TRBV6-6	once
TGTGCCAGTAGTATAGGTGCGGACGAGCAGTACTTC	CASSIGADEQYF	TRBJ2-7	.	12	TRBV19	once
TGTGCCTTTTCCCGGTCAGCCGGGGGTCCTGAAGCTTTCTTT	CAFSRSAGGPEAFF	TRBJ1-1	.	14	TRBV5-6	.
TGTGCCAGCAGTTCGGCGGGACAGGGGATAATGGACACCGGGGAGCTGTTTTTT	CASSSAGQGIMDTGELFF	TRBJ2-2	TRBD1	18	TRBV2	.
TGTGCCAGCAGTGAAGCGAGTAACGGGATCCAGGGGGCTTTCTTT	CASSEASNGIQGAFF	TRBJ1-1	.	15	TRBV2	.
TGTGCCATCAGTGAGTCGGTCGGGACTAGCGGGGTCCAACAAGAGACCCAGTACTTC	CAISESVGTSGVQQETQYF	TRBJ2-5	TRBD2	19	TRBV10-3	.
TGCGCCAGCAGCTTGGACCCCGGGTCTATCATGAACACTGAAGCTTTCTTT	CASSLDPGSIMNTEAFF	TRBJ1-1	.	17	TRBV5-1	.
TGTGCCAGCAGTTCATACGCGAGTAGCGTGTTTGAGACCCAGTACTTC	CASSSYASSVFETQYF	TRBJ2-5	.	16	TRBV6-5	.